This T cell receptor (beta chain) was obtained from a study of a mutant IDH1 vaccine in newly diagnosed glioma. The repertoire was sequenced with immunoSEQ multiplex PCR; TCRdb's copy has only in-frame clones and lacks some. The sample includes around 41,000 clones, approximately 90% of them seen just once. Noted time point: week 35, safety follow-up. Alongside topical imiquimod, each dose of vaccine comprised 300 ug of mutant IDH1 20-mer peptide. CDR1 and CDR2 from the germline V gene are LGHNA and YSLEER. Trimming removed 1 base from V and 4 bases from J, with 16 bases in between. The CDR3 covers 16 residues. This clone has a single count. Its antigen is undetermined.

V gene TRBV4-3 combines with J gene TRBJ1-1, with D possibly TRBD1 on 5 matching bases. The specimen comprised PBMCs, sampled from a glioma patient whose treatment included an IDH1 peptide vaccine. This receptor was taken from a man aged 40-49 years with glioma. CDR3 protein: CASSQGGVGGSTEAFF. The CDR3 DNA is TGCGCCAGCAGCCAAGGAGGGGTCGGGGGTAGCACTGAAGCTTTCTTT.